The entry below describes one TCR beta chain. This sample is drawn from a study of cytomegalovirus exposure and HLA in healthy donors. V gave up 11 bases and J gave up 4 bases; unmatched junction bases: 8. Germline assignment: CDR1 MNHNY and CDR2 SVGAGI (reference sequence). CDR3 length: 13 residues. In the PCR, 60 Vbeta and 13 Jbeta primers were used. Repertoires were generated with immunoSEQ multiplex PCR, while TCRdb's copy carries only in-frame clones and drops some. Of more than 140,000 clones in the sample, 82% were seen once. The sequenced material came from PBMCs. The chain combines TRBV6-6 with TRBJ1-1; 9 nucleotides line up with TRBD1. The TCR comes from a man aged 30-40 years in good health and CMV-seropositive. The CDR3 coding sequence is TGTGCCGCCGGTCGACAGGGGGGCACTGAAGCTTTCTTT. It is translated as CAAGRQGGTEAFF.